Shown below are 30 T cell receptor beta chains from a single sample sequenced in a study of T-cell memory formation after mild COVID-19. One entry per CDR3 protein results from TCRdb running MiXCR on the 5' RACE reads. The table shows 200,000 to 250,000 distinct CDR3 sequences, with 15% to 20% occurring only once. The specimen was PBMCs or a T cell subset sorted from them (not recorded which). All receptors come from a man aged 18 to 30 who had mild COVID-19 (a few samples of this study predate the infection). Cell type and time point are not known.

The sample holds a few counts of this clonotype. The chain joins TRBV15 to TRBJ1-5, with a weak D call TRBD1 (6 bases). Germline CDR1 is LNHNV and CDR2 is YYDKDF (reference sequence). Between the trimmed V and J ends, which lost 5 bases and 4 bases, there was a span of 12 bases. This CDR3 is built from 14 residues. The CDR3 region has the DNA TGTGCCACCAGCCTCGGACAGCCTAATCAGCCCCAGCATTTT. As protein: CATSLGQPNQPQHF. The entire variable domain, with the rest obtained from reference TRBV15 and TRBJ1-5, is as follows: DAMVIQNPRYQVTQFGKPVTLSCSQTLNHNVMYWYQQKSSQAPKLLFHYYDKDFNNEADTPDNFQSRRPNTSFCFLDIRSPGLGDTAMYLCATSLGQPNQPQHFGDGTRLSIL.

The rearrangement uses TRBV29-1 and TRBJ2-7, with unresolved D. Germline loops: CDR1 SQVTM, CDR2 ANQGSEA. This CDR3 spans 12 amino acids. The V gene lost 4 bases and the J gene lost 0 bases, with 7 bases spanning the gap. This CDR3 is CSVGRDSYEQYF. The CDR3 DNA reads as TGCAGCGTTGGAAGAGACTCCTACGAGCAGTACTTC.

The J gene is TRBJ1-2, the V gene TRBV7-8; a weak D match, TRBD1 (5 bases). Trimming shortened V by 2 bases and J by 2 bases, and 18 bases separated the two germline ends. The CDR3 has 17 residues. The germline CDR1 and CDR2 sequences are SGHVS and FQNEAQ. CDR3: CASSLLGPLLPNYGYTF. The CDR3 coding sequence is TGTGCCAGCAGCTTATTGGGACCCCTCCTCCCAAACTATGGCTACACCTTC.

The table lists this clonotype with a few counts. The chain has TRBV29-1 and TRBJ1-1, with D hard to call. CDR1 SQVTM and CDR2 ANQGSEA come from the germline V gene. V lost 3 bases to trimming and J lost 7 bases, with 9 bases between them. This CDR3 has 11 residues. CDR3 bases: TGCAGCGTTGACGGCAGCTATGAAGCTTTCTTT. Residues: CSVDGSYEAFF.

This clonotype was seen only a few times. Here the CDR3 DNA reads TGCAGTGTAGAGGACCCGAGCTCCTACGAGCAGTACTTC. The encoded protein is CSVEDPSSYEQYF. This chain joins TRBV20-1 and TRBJ2-7; D is undetermined. Trimming removed 7 bases at V and 0 bases at J, with 13 bases between. CDR1 is DFQATT and CDR2 is SNEGSKA in the germline V gene (reference sequence). The CDR3 covers 13 residues.

In its sample, this clonotype was seen a few times. The chain has TRBV9 and TRBJ2-1, with 9 bases identical to TRBD2. V trimming: 3 bases; J trimming: 4 bases; junction bases outside the gene matches: 2. Germline CDR1 and CDR2: SGDLS and YYNGEE. The CDR3 consists of 14 residues. The CDR3 sequence is CASSGAGGYNEQFF. In DNA form, the CDR3 reads TGTGCCAGCAGCGGAGCGGGGGGATACAATGAGCAGTTCTTC. Full variable domain (missing parts from reference TRBV9 and TRBJ2-1): DSGVTQTPKHLITATGQRVTLRCSPRSGDLSVYWYQQSLDQGLQFLIQYYNGEERAKGNILERFSAQQFPDLHSELNLSSLELGDSALYFCASSGAGGYNEQFFGPGTRLTVL.

This chain uses TRBV27 with TRBJ2-7, with TRBD1 matching over 10 bases. Germline trimming cut 5 bases from V and 0 bases from J; bases unmatched to any gene: 7. CDR1 is MNHEY, CDR2 SMNVEV, per germline (reference sequence). The CDR3 contains 16 residues. DNA for the CDR3: TGTGCCAGCAGTCTCTCCCGGACAGGGGGCTCCTACGAGCAGTACTTC. This encodes CASSLSRTGGSYEQYF.

This clonotype appeared once. This rearrangement joins TRBV5-4 to TRBJ2-4; 7 nucleotides match TRBD2. The germline V gene has CDR1 SGHNT and CDR2 YYREEE (reference sequence). Trimming took 4 bases from V and 4 from J; bases not matched to a gene: 14. The CDR3 spans 17 residues. The CDR3 sequence is CASSPALGEGPKNIQYF. The CDR3, as DNA: TGTGCCAGCAGCCCCGCCCTGGGGGAGGGCCCTAAAAACATTCAGTACTTC.

The chain employs TRBV19 and TRBJ2-7; D may be TRBD2 (5 bases). Germline CDR1 is LNHDA and CDR2 is SQIVND (reference sequence). The V and J ends lost 3 bases and 9 bases respectively, with 12 bases between them. The CDR3 is 12 residues long. CDR3 in amino acids: CASSMRETVQYF. CDR3 sequence (DNA): TGTGCCAGTAGTATGAGGGAGACGGTGCAGTACTTC.

This clonotype occurred a few times. This chain links TRBV27 with TRBJ1-2; no reliable D call. The CDR3 has 13 residues. In germline, CDR1 is MNHEY, CDR2 SMNVEV (reference sequence). Trimming removed 0 bases from V and 8 bases from J, with 10 bases in between. The CDR3 bases are TGTGCCAGCAGTTTATCCTCGTCGGGCGGCTACACCTTC. Translating it yields CASSLSSSGGYTF.

This chain connects TRBV18 to TRBJ2-3; D remains unclear. Looked up from germline, CDR1 is KGHSH and CDR2 is LQKENI. There are 12 residues in the CDR3. With 5 bases removed from V and 5 bases from J, the gap between germline ends came to 8 bases. The CDR3 DNA is TGTGCCAGCTCATCAGGCGAAGATACGCAGTATTTT. This codes for CASSSGEDTQYF.

The rearrangement joins TRBV24-1 to TRBJ1-5, with 9 bases matching TRBD1. The junction had 12 bases not matched to a gene; V was cut back by 4 bases and J by 9 bases. Germline assignment: CDR1 KGHDR and CDR2 SFDVKD. The CDR3 is 16 amino acids. The CDR3 here is CATSDGRTGASGPQHF. The CDR3 coding sequence is TGTGCCACCAGTGACGGACGGACAGGGGCTAGCGGGCCCCAGCATTTT.

This clonotype was seen many times. The V gene is TRBV5-1, the J gene TRBJ2-3; 9 bases line up with TRBD2. CDR1 is SGHRS and CDR2 is YFSETQ in the germline V gene. The V and J ends lost 4 bases and 3 bases, in that order; junction bases with no gene match: 9. This CDR3 has 16 amino acids. CDR3 loop: CASSTSLAGVTDTQYF. Here the CDR3 DNA reads TGCGCCAGCAGCACCTCCTTAGCGGGGGTAACAGATACGCAGTATTTT.

The chain uses TRBV9 and TRBJ1-6, with 12 bases that match TRBD1. The V gene's germline CDR1 is SGDLS and CDR2 YYNGEE. The CDR3 consists of 16 residues. V gave up 3 bases and J gave up 10 bases; unmatched junction bases: 8. The CDR3 sequence: CASSGGQGANESPLHF. The CDR3 DNA sequence: TGTGCCAGCAGCGGGGGACAGGGGGCTAACGAATCACCCCTCCACTTT.

This clonotype came up a few times. The chain couples TRBV24-1 to TRBJ1-5; TRBD1 matches 8 bases. There are 14 residues in the CDR3. Germline V gene data show CDR1 as KGHDR and CDR2 as SFDVKD. V trimming: 1 base; J trimming: 7 bases; junction bases outside the gene matches: 2. CDR3: CATSDFGQGQPQHF. As DNA, the CDR3 is TGTGCCACCAGTGATTTCGGACAGGGCCAGCCCCAGCATTTT.

The chain is built from TRBV2 and TRBJ2-7; D not resolved. The CDR3 has 15 amino acids. The germline CDR1 and CDR2 sequences are SNHLY and FYNNEI. Trimming took 4 bases from V and 0 from J, leaving 13 bases between them. CDR3 amino acids: CASSATLLRSYEQYF. The CDR3 DNA reads TGTGCCAGCAGTGCGACGCTCCTGCGCTCCTACGAGCAGTACTTC. Variable domain in full (rest from reference TRBV2 and TRBJ2-7): EPEVTQTPSHQVTQMGQEVILRCVPISNHLYFYWYRQILGQKVEFLVSFYNNEISEKSEIFDDQFSVERPDGSNFTLKIRSTKLEDSAMYFCASSATLLRSYEQYFGPGTRLTVT.

The chain joins TRBV18 to TRBJ1-1; 8 bases match TRBD1. The V and J ends lost 2 bases and 10 bases, in that order; junction bases with no gene match: 9. The CDR3 length is 14 residues. CDR1 is KGHSH, CDR2 LQKENI, per germline. The CDR3 DNA follows: TGTGCCAGCTCACCAATGGACAGGGTCGGGGTAGCTTTCTTT. Its protein product is CASSPMDRVGVAFF.

The V gene is TRBV3-1, the J gene TRBJ1-1; D not certain. V lost 4 bases and J lost 1, with 10 bases in between. Germline-derived CDR1 and CDR2 are LGHDT and YNNKEL (reference sequence). The length of the CDR3 is 14 residues. The CDR3: CASSPLEGNTEAFF. The DNA of the CDR3 is TGTGCCAGCAGCCCACTGGAAGGGAACACTGAAGCTTTCTTT.

This clonotype turned up a few times. The chain joins TRBV7-9 to TRBJ1-2; possible D gene TRBD1, 6 bases. Germline loops: CDR1 SEHNR, CDR2 FQNEAQ (reference sequence). CDR3 length equals 15 residues. V was pared by 4 bases and J by 5 bases, with 17 bases between. The CDR3 reads CASSSTGRGTYGYTF. Here the CDR3 DNA reads TGTGCCAGCAGCTCTACAGGGAGAGGGACTTATGGCTACACCTTC.

V and J are TRBV7-2 and TRBJ1-2; D ambiguous. Trimming removed 1 base at V and 7 bases at J, with 10 bases between. The length of the CDR3 is 13 residues. CDR1 is SGHTA and CDR2 is FQGNSA in the germline V gene. The CDR3 sequence is CASSLVLSGGYTF. For the CDR3, the DNA is TGTGCCAGCAGCTTAGTCCTAAGCGGTGGCTACACCTTC.

There are a few counts of this clonotype. V gene TRBV4-3 combines with J gene TRBJ1-6; the D is unclear. CDR3 length: 16 amino acids. Trimming removed 6 bases from V and 5 bases from J, with 17 bases in between. Per germline, CDR1 LGHNA and CDR2 YSLEER. The CDR3 nucleotides read TGCGCCAGCAGAATAAGGGCGGGGAGTGATAATTCACCCCTCCACTTT. Its translation: CASRIRAGSDNSPLHF.

The chain joins TRBV4-3 to TRBJ2-1, with TRBD1 matching over 10 bases. Germline CDR1 is LGHNA and CDR2 is YSLEER. This CDR3 contains 15 residues. The V segment lost 2 bases and the J segment 6 bases; nucleotides outside the gene matches: 4. The CDR3 here is CASSQPGQGSNEQFF. CDR3 nucleotide sequence: TGCGCCAGCAGCCAACCGGGACAGGGGAGCAATGAGCAGTTCTTC.

The chain uses TRBV21-1 and TRBJ2-7; TRBD1 is taken as the D call from the table, unchecked against the DNA. TRBV21-1 is a documented pseudogene. CDR3 size: 12 residues. CDR3 coding DNA: TGTGCCAGCAGGGGAGACAGGGGCGAGCAGTACGTC. Residues: CASRGDRGEQYV.

This clonotype was counted between two and nine times. This chain uses TRBV7-9 with TRBJ2-2, with D uncertain. Per germline, CDR1 SEHNR and CDR2 FQNEAQ (reference sequence). The length of the CDR3 is 15 residues. With 8 bases removed from V and 1 base from J, the gap between germline ends came to 14 bases. The CDR3: CASVQNRQNTGELFF. DNA of the CDR3: TGTGCCAGCGTTCAGAACCGCCAGAACACCGGGGAGCTGTTTTTT.

This clonotype has more than one count but fewer than ten. The chain links TRBV5-1 to TRBJ2-2; the D is unclear. Deletions cut 0 bases from V and 7 bases from J, with 7 bases between. Per germline, CDR1 SGHRS and CDR2 YFSETQ. The CDR3 length is 13 residues. The DNA of the CDR3 is TGCGCCAGCAGCTTGGGGACCTACGGGGAGCTGTTTTTT. Its translation: CASSLGTYGELFF.

About this clonotype itself: One end of the junction varies from germline; a read error may be responsible. J is TRBJ1-1 and V is TRBV5-6, with a tentative D call TRBD1 (5 bases). There are 14 residues in the CDR3. Germline V CDR1 and CDR2: SGHDT, YYEEEE. The CDR3 DNA follows: TGTGCCAGCAGCCTCCCGACAGTGAGGACTGAAGCTTTATTT. Translated, it gives CASSLPTVRTEALF.

The rearrangement links TRBV27 to TRBJ2-3, with D perhaps assigned TRBD1 or TRBD2 (5 bases each). The CDR3 contains 17 residues. CDR1 and CDR2 (germline): MNHEY, SMNVEV (reference sequence). V was shortened by 5 bases and J by 4 bases, with 22 bases between the two germline ends. For the CDR3, the DNA is TGTGCCAGCAGTGTGCACCGGGACCCTAGCCTTCCAGATACGCAGTATTTT. Its protein is CASSVHRDPSLPDTQYF.

This clonotype showed up many times. The chain joins TRBV20-1 to TRBJ1-1; 8 bases align to TRBD1. The length of the CDR3 is 14 residues. V lost 1 base, J lost 0 bases, and 1 base stayed unmatched. CDR1 is DFQATT, CDR2 SNEGSKA, per germline (reference sequence). CDR3 residues: CSARAGGMNTEAFF. In nucleotides, the CDR3 is TGCAGTGCTAGAGCAGGGGGCATGAACACTGAAGCTTTCTTT.

The chain recombines TRBV2 with TRBJ1-2; no reliable D call. Per germline, CDR1 SNHLY and CDR2 FYNNEI. Deletions cut 1 base from V and 3 bases from J, with 6 bases between. The CDR3 has 13 residues. Written as DNA, the CDR3 is TGTGCCAGCAGTGAAGAGGGATACTATGGCTACACCTTC. Its protein product is CASSEEGYYGYTF. Drawing the rest from reference TRBV2 and TRBJ1-2, the complete variable domain is EPEVTQTPSHQVTQMGQEVILRCVPISNHLYFYWYRQILGQKVEFLVSFYNNEISEKSEIFDDQFSVERPDGSNFTLKIRSTKLEDSAMYFCASSEEGYYGYTFGSGTRLTVV.

This clonotype was seen more than once but under ten times. The V and J genes are TRBV4-2 and TRBJ1-4, with D perhaps matching TRBD1 (5 bases). V was clipped by 5 bases and J by 8 bases, with 12 bases between them. Per the germline V gene, CDR1 is LGHNA and CDR2 is YNFKEQ. This CDR3 contains 13 residues. The CDR3 DNA sequence: TGTGCCAGCAGCGGGGATTGGGGGGAAAAACTGTTTTTT. It specifies CASSGDWGEKLFF.